A selection of T cell receptor beta chains follows, all from one sample in a study of identical twins. In TCRdb, the 5' RACE reads were re-called with MiXCR into one record per CDR3 protein. The sample holds around 690,000 distinct CDR3 sequences; around 20% are singletons and the top ten take over 4%. A further study also used this sample, focusing on T cells expressing NK-cell markers.

Material for sequencing was PBMCs. The receptors shown here come from a woman aged 18-29 years in good health. The CDR3 runs from the conserved cysteine through the conserved F or W. The D gene is left open where the match is weak. The listing skips clone size in some rows; elsewhere it reads once, few, many or a size class.

J | V | size | D | CDR3 | DNA
TRBJ2-5 | TRBV3-1 | - | - | CASRDVLKATQYF | TGTGCCAGCCGGGACGTCCTCAAGGCGACCCAGTACTTC
TRBJ2-1 | TRBV20-1 | many | TRBD2 | CSAVQASGTYNEQFF | TGCAGTGCCGTCCAAGCTAGCGGGACCTACAATGAGCAGTTCTTC
TRBJ2-5 | TRBV6-4 | few | - | CASSPNGGAETQYF | TGTGCCAGCAGCCCCAATGGGGGTGCAGAGACCCAGTACTTC
TRBJ2-1 | TRBV6-1 | few | TRBD2 | CASGREYRNEQFF | TGTGCCAGTGGGAGGGAATATAGGAATGAGCAGTTCTTC
TRBJ2-5 | TRBV7-3 | - | TRBD1 | CASSSLGQGGETQYF | TGTGCCAGCAGCTCGCTGGGACAGGGGGGGGAGACCCAGTACTTC
TRBJ2-7 | TRBV7-9 | - | TRBD1 | CASSSVIGQGSRQYF | TGTGCCAGCAGCTCGGTGATCGGACAGGGAAGTCGGCAGTACTTC
TRBJ1-2 | TRBV7-9 | - | - | CASSLAVGSNYGYTF | TGTGCCAGCAGCTTAGCCGTGGGGTCGAACTATGGCTACACCTTC
TRBJ2-3 | TRBV21-1 | few | - | CASSKVPPDLAHGSTDTQYF | TGTGCCAGCAGCAAAGTACCCCCAGATCTAGCTCACGGTAGCACAGATACGCAGTATTTT
TRBJ2-5 | TRBV29-1 | - | TRBD1 | CSVDRGLGETQYF | TGCAGCGTTGATAGGGGGCTTGGAGAGACCCAGTACTTC
TRBJ1-2 | TRBV20-1 | many | - | CSASRGGTANYGYTF | TGCAGTGCTTCACGTGGCGGGACTGCCAACTATGGCTACACCTTC
TRBJ1-2 | TRBV12-3/TRBV12-4 | few | TRBD1 | CASSFDPQGADGYTF | TGTGCCAGCAGTTTTGACCCACAGGGGGCAGACGGCTACACCTTC
TRBJ2-3 | TRBV12-3/TRBV12-4 | - | TRBD2 | CASSLARGKLSGVTDTQYF | TGTGCCAGCAGTTTAGCCCGCGGCAAACTTAGCGGGGTCACAGATACGCAGTATTTT
TRBJ2-1 | TRBV5-1 | few | TRBD1 | CASSPGQGNNEQFF | TGCGCCAGCAGCCCGGGACAGGGGAACAATGAGCAGTTCTTC
TRBJ2-7 | TRBV29-1 | few | TRBD1 | CSATGQAYEQYF | TGCAGCGCCACCGGACAGGCCTACGAGCAGTACTTC
TRBJ2-7 | TRBV2 | many | TRBD1 | CATGTDAYEQYF | TGTGCCACCGGGACAGATGCCTACGAGCAGTACTTC
TRBJ2-7 | TRBV20-1 | - | - | CSARDFIGYEQYF | TGCAGTGCTAGAGATTTCATAGGGTACGAGCAGTACTTC
TRBJ2-5 | TRBV7-9 | few | - | CASSRRVGRYQETQYF | TGTGCCAGCAGCCGCCGCGTGGGCAGGTACCAAGAGACCCAGTACTTC
TRBJ2-7 | TRBV11-2 | few | - | CASSSGLVSYEQYF | TGTGCCAGCAGCTCGGGACTCGTCTCCTACGAGCAGTACTTC
TRBJ2-1 | TRBV9 | - | - | CASSLLDLSYNEQFF | TGTGCCAGCAGCCTCTTGGACCTCTCCTACAATGAGCAGTTCTTC
TRBJ2-2 | TRBV20-1 | - | TRBD2 | CSARDFLAGNTGELFF | TGCAGTGCTAGAGATTTTCTAGCGGGGAACACCGGGGAGCTGTTTTTT
TRBJ2-1 | TRBV9 | few | - | CASSVAGGSGEQFF | TGTGCCAGCAGCGTAGCGGGGGGCTCTGGTGAGCAGTTCTTC
TRBJ2-1 | TRBV7-8 | - | - | CASALGGNEQFF | TGTGCCAGCGCCTTAGGGGGCAATGAGCAGTTCTTC
TRBJ1-2 | TRBV2 | - | - | CASSVVGNYGYTF | TGTGCCAGCAGTGTGGTGGGGAACTATGGCTACACCTTC